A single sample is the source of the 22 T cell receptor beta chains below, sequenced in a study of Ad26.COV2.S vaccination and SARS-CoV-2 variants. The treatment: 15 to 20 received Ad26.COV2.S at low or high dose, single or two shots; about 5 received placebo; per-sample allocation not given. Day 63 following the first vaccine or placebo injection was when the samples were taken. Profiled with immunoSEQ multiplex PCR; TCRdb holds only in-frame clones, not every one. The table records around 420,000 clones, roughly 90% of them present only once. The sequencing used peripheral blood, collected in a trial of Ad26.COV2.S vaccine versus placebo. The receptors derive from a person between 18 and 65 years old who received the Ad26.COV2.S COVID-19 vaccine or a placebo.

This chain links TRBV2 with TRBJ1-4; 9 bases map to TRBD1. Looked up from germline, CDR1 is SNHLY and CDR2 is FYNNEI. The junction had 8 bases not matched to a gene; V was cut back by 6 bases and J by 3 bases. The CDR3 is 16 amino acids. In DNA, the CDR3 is TGTGCCAGCAGACCGGGACAGGGCCTCGCTAATGAAAAACTGTTTTTT. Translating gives CASRPGQGLANEKLFF. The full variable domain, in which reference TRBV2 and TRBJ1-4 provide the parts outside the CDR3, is EPEVTQTPSHQVTQMGQEVILRCVPISNHLYFYWYRQILGQKVEFLVSFYNNEISEKSEIFDDQFSVERPDGSNFTLKIRSTKLEDSAMYFCASRPGQGLANEKLFFGSGTQLSVL.

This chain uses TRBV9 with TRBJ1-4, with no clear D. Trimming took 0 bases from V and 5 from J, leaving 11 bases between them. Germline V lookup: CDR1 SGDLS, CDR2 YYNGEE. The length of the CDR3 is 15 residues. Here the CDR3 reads CASSVGEGRNEKLFF. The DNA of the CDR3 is TGTGCCAGCAGCGTAGGGGAGGGTCGGAATGAAAAACTGTTTTTT.

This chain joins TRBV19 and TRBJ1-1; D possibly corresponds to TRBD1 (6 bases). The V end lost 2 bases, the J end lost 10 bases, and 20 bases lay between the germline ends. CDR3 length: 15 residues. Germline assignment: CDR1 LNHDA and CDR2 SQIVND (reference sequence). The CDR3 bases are TGTGCCAGTAGTATACCTCCGGGACATCGAGGAAGAGCTTTCTTT. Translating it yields CASSIPPGHRGRAFF.

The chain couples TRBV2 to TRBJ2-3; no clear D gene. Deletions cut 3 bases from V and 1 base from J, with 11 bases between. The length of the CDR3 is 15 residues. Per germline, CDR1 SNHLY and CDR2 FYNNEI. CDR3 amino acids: CASSEVRGGTDTQYF. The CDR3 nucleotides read TGTGCCAGCAGTGAGGTTCGAGGTGGCACAGATACGCAGTATTTT. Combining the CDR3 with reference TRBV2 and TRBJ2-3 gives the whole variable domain EPEVTQTPSHQVTQMGQEVILRCVPISNHLYFYWYRQILGQKVEFLVSFYNNEISEKSEIFDDQFSVERPDGSNFTLKIRSTKLEDSAMYFCASSEVRGGTDTQYFGPGTRLTVL.

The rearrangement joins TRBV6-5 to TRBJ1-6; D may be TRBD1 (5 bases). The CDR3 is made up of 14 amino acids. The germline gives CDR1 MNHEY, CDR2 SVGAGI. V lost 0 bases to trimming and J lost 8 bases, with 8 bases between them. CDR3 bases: TGTGCCAGCAGTTACTCGACAGAGGATTCACCCCTCCACTTT. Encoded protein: CASSYSTEDSPLHF.

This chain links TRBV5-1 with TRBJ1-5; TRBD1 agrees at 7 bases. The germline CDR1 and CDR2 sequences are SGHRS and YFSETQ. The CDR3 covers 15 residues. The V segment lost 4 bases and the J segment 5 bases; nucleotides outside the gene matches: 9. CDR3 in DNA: TGCGCCAGCAGCCTTTACGGGACAGTAGATCAGCCCCAGCATTTT. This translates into CASSLYGTVDQPQHF.

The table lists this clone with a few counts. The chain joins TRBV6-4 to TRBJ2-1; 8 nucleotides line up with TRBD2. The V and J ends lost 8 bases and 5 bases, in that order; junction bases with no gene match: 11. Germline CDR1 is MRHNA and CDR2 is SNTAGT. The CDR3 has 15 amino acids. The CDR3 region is CASGKGNSGDNEQFF. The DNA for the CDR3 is TGTGCCAGCGGTAAAGGGAATAGCGGGGACAATGAGCAGTTCTTC.

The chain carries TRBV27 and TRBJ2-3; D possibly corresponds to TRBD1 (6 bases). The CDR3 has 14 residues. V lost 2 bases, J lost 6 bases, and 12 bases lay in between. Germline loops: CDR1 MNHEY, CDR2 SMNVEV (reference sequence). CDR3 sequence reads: CASSLRAQGDTQYF. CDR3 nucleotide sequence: TGTGCCAGCAGTTTAAGGGCCCAGGGGGATACGCAGTATTTT.

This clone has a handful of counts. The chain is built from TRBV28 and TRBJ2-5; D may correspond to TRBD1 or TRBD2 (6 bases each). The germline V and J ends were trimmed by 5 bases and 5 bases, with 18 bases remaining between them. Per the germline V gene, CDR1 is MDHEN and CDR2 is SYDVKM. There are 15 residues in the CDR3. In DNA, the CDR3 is TGTGCCAGCAGTACAAGGACTACCCAGGGGGAGACCCAGTACTTC. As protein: CASSTRTTQGETQYF.

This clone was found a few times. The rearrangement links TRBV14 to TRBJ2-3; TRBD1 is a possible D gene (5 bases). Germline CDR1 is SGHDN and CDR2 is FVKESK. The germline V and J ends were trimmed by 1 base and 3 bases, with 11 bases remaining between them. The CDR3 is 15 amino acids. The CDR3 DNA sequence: TGTGCCAGCAGCCAAGTCCGGCAGGGAACAGATACGCAGTATTTT. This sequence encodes CASSQVRQGTDTQYF.

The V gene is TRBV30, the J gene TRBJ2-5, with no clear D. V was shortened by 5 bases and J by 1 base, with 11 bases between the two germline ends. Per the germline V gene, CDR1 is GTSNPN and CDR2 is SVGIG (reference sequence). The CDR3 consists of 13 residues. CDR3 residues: CAWGRRFQETQYF. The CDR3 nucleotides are TGTGCCTGGGGACGTAGGTTCCAAGAGACCCAGTACTTC.

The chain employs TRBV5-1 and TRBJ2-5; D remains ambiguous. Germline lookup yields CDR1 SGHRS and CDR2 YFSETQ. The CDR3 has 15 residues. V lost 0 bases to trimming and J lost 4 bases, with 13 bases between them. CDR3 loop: CASSLVSRYTETQYF. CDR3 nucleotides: TGCGCCAGCAGCTTGGTATCTCGCTACACAGAGACCCAGTACTTC.

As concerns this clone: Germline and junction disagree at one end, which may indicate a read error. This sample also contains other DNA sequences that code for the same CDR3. CDR3 nucleotide sequence: TGCGCCAGCAGCTTGGCGATCGACGGGGAACTGTTTTTT. Amino acid sequence: CASSLAIDGELFF. The chain joins TRBV5-1 to TRBJ2-2, with a tentative D call TRBD2 (5 bases). Germline loops: CDR1 SGHRS, CDR2 YFSETQ. The CDR3 is 13 residues long.

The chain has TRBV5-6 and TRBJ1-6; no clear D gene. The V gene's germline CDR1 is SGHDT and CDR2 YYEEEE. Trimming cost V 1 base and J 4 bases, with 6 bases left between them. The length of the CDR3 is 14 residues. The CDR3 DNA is TGTGCCAGCAGCTTGTTGGGTTATAATTCACCCCTCCACTTT. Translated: CASSLLGYNSPLHF.

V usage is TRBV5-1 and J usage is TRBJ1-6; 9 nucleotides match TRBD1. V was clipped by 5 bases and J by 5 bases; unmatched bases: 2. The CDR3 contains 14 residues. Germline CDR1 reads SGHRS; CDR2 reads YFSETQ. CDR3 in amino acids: CASRRTGDNSPLHF. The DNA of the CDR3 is TGCGCCAGCAGACGGACAGGGGATAATTCACCCCTCCACTTT.

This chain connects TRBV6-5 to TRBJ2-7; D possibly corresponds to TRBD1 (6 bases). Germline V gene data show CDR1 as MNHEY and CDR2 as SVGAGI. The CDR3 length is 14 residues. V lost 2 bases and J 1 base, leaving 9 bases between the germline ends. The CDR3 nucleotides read TGTGCCAGCAGTTACCGGGACATATCCTACGAGCAGTACTTC. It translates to CASSYRDISYEQYF.

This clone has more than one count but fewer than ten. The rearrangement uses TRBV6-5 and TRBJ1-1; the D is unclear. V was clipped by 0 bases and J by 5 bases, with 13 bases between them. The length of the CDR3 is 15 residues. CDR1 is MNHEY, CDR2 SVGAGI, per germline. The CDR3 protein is CASSYSTRSRTEAFF. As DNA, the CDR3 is TGTGCCAGCAGTTACTCAACCCGTAGTAGGACTGAAGCTTTCTTT.

The CDR3 bases are TGTGCCAGCGGGTCGGGGAACACTGAAGCTTTCTTT. It translates to CASGSGNTEAFF. The V call is TRBV9, the J call TRBJ1-1; D uncertain. V was cut by 7 bases and J by 1 base, with 8 bases left in between. CDR1 SGDLS and CDR2 YYNGEE come from the germline V gene. The CDR3 covers 12 residues.

CDR3 DNA: TGTGCCAGCAGCAAAGGGGGGACAGGGGGTAGGTGCTGGGGTACTAAACGAGCTTACTATGGCTACACCTTC. Protein product: CASSKGGTGGRCWGTKRAYYGYTF. This chain joins TRBV21-1 and TRBJ1-2; TRBD1, the table's D call, lacks a check against the DNA. TRBV21-1 represents a pseudogene. This CDR3 spans 24 amino acids.

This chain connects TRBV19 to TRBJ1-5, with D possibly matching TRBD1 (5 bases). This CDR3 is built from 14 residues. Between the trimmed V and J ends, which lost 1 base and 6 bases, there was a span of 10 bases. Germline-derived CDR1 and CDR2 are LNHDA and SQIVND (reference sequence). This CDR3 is CASSIAVRGQPQHF. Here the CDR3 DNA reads TGTGCCAGTAGTATAGCGGTTAGGGGTCAGCCCCAGCATTTT.

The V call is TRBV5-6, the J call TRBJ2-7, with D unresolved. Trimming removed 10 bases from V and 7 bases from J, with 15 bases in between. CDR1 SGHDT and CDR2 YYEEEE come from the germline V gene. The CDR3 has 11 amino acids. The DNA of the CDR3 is TGTGCCGCGCCCGGCCCCCGTGAGCAGTACTTC. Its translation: CAAPGPREQYF.

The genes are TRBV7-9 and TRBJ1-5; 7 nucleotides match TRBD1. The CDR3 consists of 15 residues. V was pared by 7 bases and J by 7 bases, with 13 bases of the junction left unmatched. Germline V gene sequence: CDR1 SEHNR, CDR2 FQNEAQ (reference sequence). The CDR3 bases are TGTGCCAGCACCAAACAGGGGCTGCGCGGACAGCCCCAGCATTTT. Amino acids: CASTKQGLRGQPQHF.